This TCR beta chain came from a study of blood T cell repertoires in COVID-19. The wider study: Samples taken during acute and convalescent COVID-19 were collected in the United States, Italy and Spain. In each case, the material was cDNA or gDNA derived from T cells, B-cell-depleted T cells, or PBMCs.

Some clones are missing from TCRdb's copy, which holds only in-frame ones; the method was immunoSEQ multiplex PCR. The sample has about 320,000 clones; around nine tenths are singletons. J was trimmed by 0 bases and V by 1 base; bases with no gene match: 3. The germline CDR1 and CDR2 sequences are SEHNR and FQNEAQ (reference sequence). The CDR3 totals 17 residues. The study drew participants aged about 18 to 95 years from around 24 US areas. In Cohort 3, a recovered donor had either two negative PCRs, clearance, or symptom resolution. The sequenced material came from PBMCs or T cells enriched from blood (not recorded which). The receptor was derived from a man between 60 and 75 years old who had recovered from COVID-19. The rearrangement uses TRBV7-9 and TRBJ1-4; 9 bases align to TRBD1. CDR3 nucleotide sequence: TGTGCCAGCAGCTTAGGGGACAGGGTGGCAACTAATGAAAAACTGTTTTTT. The encoded protein is CASSLGDRVATNEKLFF.